One and the same sample provided the 9 T cell receptor beta chains below, sequenced in a study of blood T cell repertoires in COVID-19. Only in-frame clones appear in the TCRdb table, and some are missing; sequencing was by immunoSEQ multiplex PCR. The table includes 110,000 to 150,000 clones, around 85% detected once. Input material: PBMCs or T cells enriched from blood (not recorded which). The receptors shown here come from a woman aged 35 to 49 who had recovered from COVID-19.

V usage is TRBV14 and J usage is TRBJ2-5; 9 bases are a match to TRBD2. This CDR3 has 15 residues. CDR1 and CDR2 (germline): SGHDN, FVKESK. With 6 bases clipped from V and 0 bases from J, the junction kept 5 bases outside the gene matches. In DNA form, the CDR3 reads TGTGCCAGCAGACGAGCGGGGGGACACCAAGAGACCCAGTACTTC. Residues: CASRRAGGHQETQYF.

The chain carries TRBV7-2 and TRBJ2-5; TRBD1 is a possible D gene (5 bases). The CDR3 runs 14 residues. Trimming took 5 bases from V and 5 from J, leaving 15 bases between them. Germline CDR1 is SGHTA and CDR2 is FQGNSA. The CDR3 region is CASSHRQLRETQYF. The CDR3 bases are TGTGCCAGCAGCCACAGACAGTTACGGGAGACCCAGTACTTC.

This clone has more than one count but fewer than ten. The CDR3 nucleotides are TGTGCCAGCAGTGAAGATGGGGGGGCTCAGCCCCAGCATTTT. Translating it yields CASSEDGGAQPQHF. The genes are TRBV6-1 and TRBJ1-5; possibly TRBD1 for D (6 bases). The CDR3 is 14 residues long. Germline V gene lookup returns CDR1 MNHNS and CDR2 SASEGT. V shed 1 base and J shed 6 bases, with 10 bases lying between them.

V and J are TRBV7-8 and TRBJ1-1; D gene uncertain. Trimming removed 5 bases from V and 2 bases from J, with 12 bases in between. The CDR3 runs 14 residues. CDR1 and CDR2 from the germline V gene are SGHVS and FQNEAQ. The CDR3 DNA sequence: TGTGCCAGCAGCCGACCTCGAGATAACACTGAAGCTTTCTTT. Translating it yields CASSRPRDNTEAFF.

This rearrangement joins TRBV20-1 to TRBJ2-5, with 8 nucleotides matching TRBD2. Germline CDR1 and CDR2: DFQATT and SNEGSKA (reference sequence). The trim removed 3 bases at V and 2 bases at J, leaving 2 bases unmatched. The CDR3 covers 13 residues. The CDR3 DNA reads TGCAGTGCTAGTAGCGGGAAGCAAGAGACCCAGTACTTC. Translating gives CSASSGKQETQYF.

The rearrangement joins TRBV2 to TRBJ1-2; 7 positions agree with TRBD1. The germline gives CDR1 SNHLY, CDR2 FYNNEI. With 7 bases clipped from V and 5 bases from J, the junction kept 10 bases outside the gene matches. The CDR3 runs to 14 residues. This chain's CDR3 is CASNLPGQNYGYTF. The CDR3 region has the DNA TGTGCCAGCAATTTGCCGGGACAGAATTATGGCTACACCTTC. The full variable domain, with the rest looked up from reference TRBV2 and TRBJ1-2, is EPEVTQTPSHQVTQMGQEVILRCVPISNHLYFYWYRQILGQKVEFLVSFYNNEISEKSEIFDDQFSVERPDGSNFTLKIRSTKLEDSAMYFCASNLPGQNYGYTFGSGTRLTVV.

J is TRBJ2-6 and V is TRBV19, with 8 bases that match TRBD1. The CDR3 runs to 15 residues. V was clipped by 4 bases and J by 4 bases; unmatched bases: 3. Per the germline V gene, CDR1 is LNHDA and CDR2 is SQIVND (reference sequence). The CDR3 loop reads CASSRTGSGANVLTF. The DNA for the CDR3 is TGTGCCAGTAGTAGGACAGGGTCCGGGGCCAACGTCCTGACTTTC.

The chain combines TRBV9 with TRBJ2-7; D call uncertain. Germline values: CDR1 SGDLS, CDR2 YYNGEE. Trimming pared 0 bases from V and 3 bases from J, leaving 7 bases between. There are 13 residues in the CDR3. The CDR3 bases are TGTGCCAGCAGCGTAGCTCCTAACTACGAGCAGTACTTC. This encodes CASSVAPNYEQYF. Supplemented by reference TRBV9 and TRBJ2-7, the full variable domain reads DSGVTQTPKHLITATGQRVTLRCSPRSGDLSVYWYQQSLDQGLQFLIQYYNGEERAKGNILERFSAQQFPDLHSELNLSSLELGDSALYFCASSVAPNYEQYFGPGTRLTVT.

This sequence joins TRBV7-9 and TRBJ2-2; 9 bases agree with TRBD2. Per the germline V gene, CDR1 is SEHNR and CDR2 is FQNEAQ (reference sequence). J was trimmed by 2 bases and V by 5 bases; bases with no gene match: 6. This CDR3 comprises 16 residues. CDR3 protein: CASSPRLAANTGELFF. The CDR3 DNA follows: TGTGCCAGCAGCCCGCGACTAGCGGCTAACACCGGGGAGCTGTTTTTT.